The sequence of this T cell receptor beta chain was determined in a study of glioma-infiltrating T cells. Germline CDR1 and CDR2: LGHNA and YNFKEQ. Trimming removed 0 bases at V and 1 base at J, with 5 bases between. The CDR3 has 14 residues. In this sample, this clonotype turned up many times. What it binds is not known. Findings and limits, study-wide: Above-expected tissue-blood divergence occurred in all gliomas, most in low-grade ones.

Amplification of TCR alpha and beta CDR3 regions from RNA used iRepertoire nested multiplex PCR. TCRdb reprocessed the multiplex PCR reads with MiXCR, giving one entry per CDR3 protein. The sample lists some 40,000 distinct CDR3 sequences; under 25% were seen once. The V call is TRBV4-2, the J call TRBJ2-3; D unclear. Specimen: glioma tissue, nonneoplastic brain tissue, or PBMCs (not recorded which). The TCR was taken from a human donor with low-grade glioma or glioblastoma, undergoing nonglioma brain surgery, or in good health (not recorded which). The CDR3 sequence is CASSQEDRTDTQYF. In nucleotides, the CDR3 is TGTGCCAGCAGCCAAGAGGACCGCACAGATACGCAGTATTTT.